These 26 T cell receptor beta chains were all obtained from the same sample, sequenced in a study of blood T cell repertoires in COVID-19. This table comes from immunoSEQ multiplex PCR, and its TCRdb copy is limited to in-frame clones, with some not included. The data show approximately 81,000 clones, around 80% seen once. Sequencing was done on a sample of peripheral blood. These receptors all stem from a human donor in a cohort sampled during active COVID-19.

The CDR3 loop reads CASSITGQGNYNEQFF. CDR3 DNA: TGTGCCAGCAGCATAACGGGACAGGGCAATTACAATGAGCAGTTCTTC. The chain uses TRBV5-8 and TRBJ2-1; 9 nucleotides align to TRBD1. Unmatched junction bases numbered 9, after V lost 4 bases and J lost 4 bases. The CDR3 sequence is 16 residues long. CDR1 and CDR2 from the germline V gene are SGHTS and YDEGEE.

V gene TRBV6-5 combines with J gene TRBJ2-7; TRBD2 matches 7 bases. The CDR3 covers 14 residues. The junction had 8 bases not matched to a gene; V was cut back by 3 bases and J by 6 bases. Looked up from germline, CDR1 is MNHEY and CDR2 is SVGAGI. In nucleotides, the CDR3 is TGTGCCAGCAGTTATCGCACTCCGGGGGGCGAGCAGTACTTC. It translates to CASSYRTPGGEQYF.

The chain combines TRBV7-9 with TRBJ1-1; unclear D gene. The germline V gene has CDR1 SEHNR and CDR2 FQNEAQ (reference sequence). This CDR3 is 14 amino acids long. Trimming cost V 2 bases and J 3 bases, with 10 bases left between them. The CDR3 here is CASSLQNQDTEAFF. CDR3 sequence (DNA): TGTGCCAGCAGCTTACAAAATCAGGACACTGAAGCTTTCTTT.

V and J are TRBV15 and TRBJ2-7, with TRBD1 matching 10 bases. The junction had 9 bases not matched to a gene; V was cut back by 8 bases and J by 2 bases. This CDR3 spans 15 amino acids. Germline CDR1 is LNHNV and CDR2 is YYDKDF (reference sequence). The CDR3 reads CATGGEGQGTYEQYF. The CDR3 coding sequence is TGTGCCACCGGAGGCGAGGGACAGGGGACCTACGAGCAGTACTTC.

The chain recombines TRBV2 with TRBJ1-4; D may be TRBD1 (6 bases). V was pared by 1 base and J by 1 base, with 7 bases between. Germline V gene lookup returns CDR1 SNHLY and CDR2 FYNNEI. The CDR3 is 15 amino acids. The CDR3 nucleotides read TGTGCCAGCAGTGAAGGGGGACAAACTAATGAAAAACTGTTTTTT. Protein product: CASSEGGQTNEKLFF.

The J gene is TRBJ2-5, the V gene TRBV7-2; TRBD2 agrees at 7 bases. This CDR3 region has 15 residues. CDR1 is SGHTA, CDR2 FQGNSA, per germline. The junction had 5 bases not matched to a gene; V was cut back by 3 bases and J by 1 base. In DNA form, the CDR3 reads TGTGCCAGCAGCTTCAACGGGGGGTCCCAAGAGACCCAGTACTTC. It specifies CASSFNGGSQETQYF.

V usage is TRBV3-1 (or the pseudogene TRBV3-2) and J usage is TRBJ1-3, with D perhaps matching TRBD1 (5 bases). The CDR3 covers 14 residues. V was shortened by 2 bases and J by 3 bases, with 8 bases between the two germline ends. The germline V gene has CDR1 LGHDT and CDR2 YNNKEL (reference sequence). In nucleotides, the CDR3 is TGTGCCAGCAGCCAAAACCAGGGTGGAAACACCATATATTTT. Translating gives CASSQNQGGNTIYF.

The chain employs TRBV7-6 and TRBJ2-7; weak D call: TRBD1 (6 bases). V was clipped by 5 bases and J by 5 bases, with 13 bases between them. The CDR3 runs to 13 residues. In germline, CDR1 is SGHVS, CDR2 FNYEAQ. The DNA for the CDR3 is TGTGCCAGCAGCCTCCGACAGGAGGACGAGCAGTACTTC. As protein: CASSLRQEDEQYF. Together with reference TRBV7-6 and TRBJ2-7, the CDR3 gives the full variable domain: GAGVSQSPRYKVTKRGQDVALRCDPISGHVSLYWYRQALGQGPEFLTYFNYEAQQDKSGLPNDRFSAERPEGSISTLTIQRTEQRDSAMYRCASSLRQEDEQYFGPGTRLTVT.

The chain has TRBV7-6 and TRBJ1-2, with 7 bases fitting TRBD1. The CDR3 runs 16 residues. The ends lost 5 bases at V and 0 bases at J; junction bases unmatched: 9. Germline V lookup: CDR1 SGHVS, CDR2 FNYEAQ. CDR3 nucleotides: TGTGCCAGCAGCCAAGGCGAGGGGGCCTCTAACTATGGCTACACCTTC. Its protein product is CASSQGEGASNYGYTF.

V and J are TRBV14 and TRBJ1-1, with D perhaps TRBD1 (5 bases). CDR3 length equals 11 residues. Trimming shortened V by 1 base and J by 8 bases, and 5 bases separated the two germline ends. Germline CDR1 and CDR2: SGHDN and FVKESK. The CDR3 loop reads CASSQGQEAFF. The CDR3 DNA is TGTGCCAGCAGCCAAGGACAGGAAGCTTTCTTT. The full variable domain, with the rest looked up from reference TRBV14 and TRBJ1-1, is EAGVTQFPSHSVIEKGQTVTLRCDPISGHDNLYWYRRVMGKEIKFLLHFVKESKQDESGMPNNRFLAERTGGTYSTLKVQPAELEDSGVYFCASSQGQEAFFGQGTRLTVV.

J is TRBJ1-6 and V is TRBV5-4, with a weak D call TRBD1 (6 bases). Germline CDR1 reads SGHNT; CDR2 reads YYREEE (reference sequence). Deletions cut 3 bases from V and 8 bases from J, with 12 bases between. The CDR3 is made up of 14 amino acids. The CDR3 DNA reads TGTGCCAGCAGCTCGGACAGAGCTTATTCACCCCTCCACTTT. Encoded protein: CASSSDRAYSPLHF.

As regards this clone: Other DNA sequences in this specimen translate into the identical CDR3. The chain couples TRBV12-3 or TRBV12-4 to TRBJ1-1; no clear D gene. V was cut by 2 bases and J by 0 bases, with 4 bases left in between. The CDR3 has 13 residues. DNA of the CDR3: TGTGCCAGCAGTTTATTATTGAACACTGAAGCTTTCTTT. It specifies CASSLLLNTEAFF.

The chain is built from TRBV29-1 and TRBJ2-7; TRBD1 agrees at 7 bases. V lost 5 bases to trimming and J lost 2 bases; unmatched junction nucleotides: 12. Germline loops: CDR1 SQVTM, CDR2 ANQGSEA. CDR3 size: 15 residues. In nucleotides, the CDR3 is TGCAGCGTTCAAGTCGGGACAGCGTATACCTACGAGCAGTACTTC. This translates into CSVQVGTAYTYEQYF.

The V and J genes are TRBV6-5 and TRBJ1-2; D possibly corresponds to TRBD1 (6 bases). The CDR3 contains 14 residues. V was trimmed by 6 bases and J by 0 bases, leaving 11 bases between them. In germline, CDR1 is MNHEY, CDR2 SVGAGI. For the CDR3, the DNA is TGTGCCAGCAGGGGCCGACAGGCTAACTATGGCTACACCTTC. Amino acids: CASRGRQANYGYTF.

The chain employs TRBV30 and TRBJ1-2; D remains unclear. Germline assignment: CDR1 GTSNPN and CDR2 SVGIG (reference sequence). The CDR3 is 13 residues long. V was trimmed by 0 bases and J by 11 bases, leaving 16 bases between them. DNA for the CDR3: TGTGCCTGGAGTGTGGCCCGCCTGGAGCGGTACACCTTC. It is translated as CAWSVARLERYTF.

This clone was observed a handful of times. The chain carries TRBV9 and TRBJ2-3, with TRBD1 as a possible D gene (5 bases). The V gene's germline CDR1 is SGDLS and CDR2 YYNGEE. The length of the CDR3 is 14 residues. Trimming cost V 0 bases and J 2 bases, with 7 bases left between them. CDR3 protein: CASSVEGATDTQYF. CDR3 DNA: TGTGCCAGCAGCGTAGAAGGGGCCACAGATACGCAGTATTTT. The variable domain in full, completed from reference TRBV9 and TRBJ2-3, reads DSGVTQTPKHLITATGQRVTLRCSPRSGDLSVYWYQQSLDQGLQFLIQYYNGEERAKGNILERFSAQQFPDLHSELNLSSLELGDSALYFCASSVEGATDTQYFGPGTRLTVL.

This chain's CDR3 is CASSSRPGLAGAYEQYF. The CDR3 coding sequence is TGTGCCAGCAGCTCACGACCGGGACTAGCGGGGGCCTACGAGCAGTACTTC. The V call is TRBV7-6, the J call TRBJ2-7, with 14 bases that match TRBD2. Germline values: CDR1 SGHVS, CDR2 FNYEAQ. V gave up 4 bases and J gave up 2 bases; unmatched junction bases: 7. The CDR3 extends over 17 amino acids.

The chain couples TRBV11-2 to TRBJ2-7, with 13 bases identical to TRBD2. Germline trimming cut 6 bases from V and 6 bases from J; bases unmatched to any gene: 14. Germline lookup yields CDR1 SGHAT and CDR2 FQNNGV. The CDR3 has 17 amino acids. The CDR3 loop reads CASSYSPLAGGLSEQYF. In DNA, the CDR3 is TGTGCCAGCAGTTACTCTCCACTAGCGGGGGGGCTAAGCGAGCAGTACTTC.

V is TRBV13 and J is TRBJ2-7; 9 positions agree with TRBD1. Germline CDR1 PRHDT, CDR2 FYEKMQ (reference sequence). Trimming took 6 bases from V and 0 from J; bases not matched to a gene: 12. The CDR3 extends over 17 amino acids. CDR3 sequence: CASSRTLQGASSYEQYF. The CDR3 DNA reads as TGTGCCAGCAGTCGAACCCTACAGGGGGCCAGCTCCTACGAGCAGTACTTC. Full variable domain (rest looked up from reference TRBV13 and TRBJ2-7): AAGVIQSPRHLIKEKRETATLKCYPIPRHDTVYWYQQGPGQDPQFLISFYEKMQSDKGSIPDRFSAQQFSDYHSELNMSSLELGDSALYFCASSRTLQGASSYEQYFGPGTRLTVT.

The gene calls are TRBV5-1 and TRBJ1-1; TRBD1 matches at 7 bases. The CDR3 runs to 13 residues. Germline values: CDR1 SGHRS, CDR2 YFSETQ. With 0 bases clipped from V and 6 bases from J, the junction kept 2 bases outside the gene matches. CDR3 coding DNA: TGCGCCAGCAGCTTGGGCAGGGGGGCTGAAGCTTTCTTT. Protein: CASSLGRGAEAFF.

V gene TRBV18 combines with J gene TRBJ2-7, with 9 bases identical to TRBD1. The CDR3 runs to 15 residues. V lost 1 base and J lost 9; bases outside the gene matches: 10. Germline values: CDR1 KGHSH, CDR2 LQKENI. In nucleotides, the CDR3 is TGTGCCAGCTCACCACGCGATCCGGGACAGGGACGGCAGTACTTC. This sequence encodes CASSPRDPGQGRQYF.

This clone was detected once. As DNA, the CDR3 is TGTGCCAGCAGCGTAGGAAGTCAGGGAGGCCTCTCTGGAAACACCATATATTTT. Protein sequence: CASSVGSQGGLSGNTIYF. The genes are TRBV9 and TRBJ1-3, with D possibly being TRBD1 (5 bases). The ends were cut back, 0 bases at V and 0 bases at J, with 16 bases in the middle. Germline V gene lookup returns CDR1 SGDLS and CDR2 YYNGEE. The CDR3 contains 18 residues.

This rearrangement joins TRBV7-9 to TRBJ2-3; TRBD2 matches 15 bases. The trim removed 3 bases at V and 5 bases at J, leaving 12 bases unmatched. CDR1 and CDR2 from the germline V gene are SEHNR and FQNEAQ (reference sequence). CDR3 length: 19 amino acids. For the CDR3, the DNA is TGTGCCAGCAGCTTTGGCGGGACTAGCGGGGGGCGCTTTGGAGATACGCAGTATTTT. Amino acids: CASSFGGTSGGRFGDTQYF.

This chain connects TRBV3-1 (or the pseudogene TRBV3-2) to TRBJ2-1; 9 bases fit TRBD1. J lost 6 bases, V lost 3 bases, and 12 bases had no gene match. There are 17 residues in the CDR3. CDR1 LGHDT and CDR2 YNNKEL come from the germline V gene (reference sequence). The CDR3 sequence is CASSHLSGTGLSNEQFF. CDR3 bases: TGTGCCAGCAGCCATCTATCCGGGACAGGGTTGAGCAATGAGCAGTTCTTC.

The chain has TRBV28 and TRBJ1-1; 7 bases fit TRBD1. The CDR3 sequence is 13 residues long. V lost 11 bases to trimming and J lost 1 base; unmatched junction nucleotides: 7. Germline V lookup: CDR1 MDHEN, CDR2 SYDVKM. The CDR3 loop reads CAGTEHSNTEAFF. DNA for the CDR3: TGTGCCGGGACAGAGCACTCGAACACTGAAGCTTTCTTT.

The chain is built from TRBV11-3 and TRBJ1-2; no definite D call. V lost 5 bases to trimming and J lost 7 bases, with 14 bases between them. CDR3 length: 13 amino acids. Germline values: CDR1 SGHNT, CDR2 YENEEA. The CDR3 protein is CASSDSTRGGYTF. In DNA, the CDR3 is TGTGCCAGCAGCGATAGCACAAGAGGTGGCTACACCTTC.